This T cell receptor beta chain comes out of a study of spatial heterogeneity in lung cancer. The V end lost 4 bases, the J end lost 0 bases, and 17 bases lay between the germline ends. The CDR3 runs 16 residues. Germline V gives CDR1 SGDLS, CDR2 YYNGEE. The study, taken as a whole, reports: The number of expanded tumor alpha and beta chains correlated with mutation number. Approximate estimated coverage of tumor T cells amounted to about 7.7% for alpha and less than 15% for beta chains.

A distinct unique molecular identifier was carried by each TCR cDNA molecule. TCRdb reprocessed the 5' RACE reads with MiXCR, giving one entry per CDR3 protein. The table lists a few thousand distinct CDR3 sequences, 12% of them singletons, with around 26% in the top ten. This sample's time point: sample taken at primary tumor resection. The donors were about 72 patients with non-small cell lung cancer that was early-stage and untreated. Without sorting, whole RNA was sequenced from tumor, nontumor lung or frozen PBMC. This clonotype is medium-sized in the sample. Its antigen is still unknown. The specimen was lung tumor tissue, collected at surgery. The chain carries TRBV9 and TRBJ2-7; D is possibly TRBD1 (6 bases). The receptor comes from a male donor with early-stage non-small cell lung cancer. CDR3 DNA: TGTGCCAGCAGCAAAGGGGGTGGAGCGAGCTCCTACGAGCAGTACTTC. Amino acids: CASSKGGGASSYEQYF.